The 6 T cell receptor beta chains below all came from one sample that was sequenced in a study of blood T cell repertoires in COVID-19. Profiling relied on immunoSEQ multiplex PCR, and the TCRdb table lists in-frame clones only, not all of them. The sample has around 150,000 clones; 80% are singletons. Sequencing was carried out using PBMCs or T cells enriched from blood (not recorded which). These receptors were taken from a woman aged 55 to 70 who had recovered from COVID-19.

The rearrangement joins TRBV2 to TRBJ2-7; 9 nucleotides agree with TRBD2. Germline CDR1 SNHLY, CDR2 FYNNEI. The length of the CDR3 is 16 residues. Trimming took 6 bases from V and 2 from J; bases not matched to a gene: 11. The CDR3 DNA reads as TGTGCCAGCAGCCGCGGGGGGGGCCTATCAACCTACGAGCAGTACTTC. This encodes CASSRGGGLSTYEQYF.

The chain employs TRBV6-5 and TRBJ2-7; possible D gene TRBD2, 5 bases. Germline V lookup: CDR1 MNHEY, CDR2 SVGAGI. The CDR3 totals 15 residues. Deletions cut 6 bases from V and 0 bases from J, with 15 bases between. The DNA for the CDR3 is TGTGCCAGCAGCCCCAGGACTGGGAGCTCCTACGAGCAGTACTTC. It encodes CASSPRTGSSYEQYF.

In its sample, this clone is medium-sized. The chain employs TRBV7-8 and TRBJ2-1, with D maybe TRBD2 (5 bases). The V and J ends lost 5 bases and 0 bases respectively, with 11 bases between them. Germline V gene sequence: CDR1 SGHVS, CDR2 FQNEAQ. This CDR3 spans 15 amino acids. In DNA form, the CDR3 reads TGTGCCAGCAGCGTGAGCGGAAGCTCCTACAATGAGCAGTTCTTC. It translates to CASSVSGSSYNEQFF.

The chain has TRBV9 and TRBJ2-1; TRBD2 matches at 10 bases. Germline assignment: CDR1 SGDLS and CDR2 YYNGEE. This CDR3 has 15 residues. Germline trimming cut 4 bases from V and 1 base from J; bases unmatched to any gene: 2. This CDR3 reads CASSRTSGSYNEQFF. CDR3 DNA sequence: TGTGCCAGCAGCAGGACTAGCGGATCCTACAATGAGCAGTTCTTC.

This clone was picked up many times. In DNA, the CDR3 is TGTGCCAGCTCACCGGGACTAGCGGGGATCTACGAGCAGTACTTC. This sequence encodes CASSPGLAGIYEQYF. The rearrangement links TRBV18 to TRBJ2-7, with 13 bases matching TRBD2. V dropped 3 bases and J dropped 3; count of bases not matched to a gene: 2. This CDR3 comprises 15 residues. CDR1 is KGHSH, CDR2 LQKENI, per germline.

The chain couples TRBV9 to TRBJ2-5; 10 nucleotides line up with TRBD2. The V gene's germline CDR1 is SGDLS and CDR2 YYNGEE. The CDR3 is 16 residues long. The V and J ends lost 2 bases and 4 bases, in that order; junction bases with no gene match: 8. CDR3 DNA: TGTGCCAGCAGCGTTGGGAGCGGGGGGGCAGGAGAGACCCAGTACTTC. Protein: CASSVGSGGAGETQYF.